A selection of T cell receptor beta chains follows, all from one sample in a study of blood T cell repertoires in COVID-19. Method: immunoSEQ multiplex PCR; TCRdb's copy keeps in-frame clones and lacks some. The top ten clones hold less than 2.5% of a sample with more than 300,000 clones, 87% of them seen once. Sequenced sample: PBMCs or T cells enriched from blood (not recorded which). The source of these receptors is a middle-aged man in a cohort exposed to, infected with or recovered from COVID-19 (not recorded which). Each CDR3 is given with its conserved first and last residue. D genes are given only for firm matches. Clone size is not always given. Where it is, it says once, few, many or a class for expanded clones.

D gene,clone size,J gene,V gene,CDR3 protein,CDR3 DNA
TRBD1,-,TRBJ1-4,TRBV19,CASSIRQGNEKLFF,TGTGCCAGTAGTATACGACAGGGAAATGAAAAACTGTTTTTT
-,few,TRBJ1-1,TRBV18,CASSPLGGAANTEAFF,TGTGCCAGCTCACCATTGGGGGGGGCCGCGAACACTGAAGCTTTCTTT
-,-,TRBJ1-1,TRBV6-2/TRBV6-3,CASSYGEGGTDTEAFF,TGTGCCAGCAGTTACGGGGAGGGGGGCACGGACACTGAAGCTTTCTTT
-,-,TRBJ1-2,TRBV29-1,CSVDREDGYTF,TGCAGCGTTGACAGGGAAGATGGCTACACCTTC
TRBD1,few,TRBJ1-5,TRBV15,CATSRLDRGNQPQHF,TGTGCCACCAGCAGACTAGACAGGGGCAATCAGCCCCAGCATTTT
-,few,TRBJ1-1,TRBV18,CASSPGVNTEAFF,TGTGCCAGCTCACCCGGAGTAAACACTGAAGCTTTCTTT
TRBD2,-,TRBJ2-1,TRBV6-5,CASSSPGGSYNEQFF,TGTGCCAGCAGTTCCCCGGGGGGCTCCTACAATGAGCAGTTCTTC
TRBD1,-,TRBJ2-5,TRBV29-1,CSAGQVQETQYF,TGCAGCGCGGGACAGGTCCAAGAGACCCAGTACTTC
TRBD1,-,TRBJ2-2,TRBV24-1,CATSDQQRGRTGELFF,TGTGCCACCAGTGATCAGCAGAGGGGGCGCACCGGGGAGCTGTTTTTT
-,-,TRBJ2-1,TRBV11-2,CASSLGTINEQFF,TGTGCCAGCAGCTTAGGCACTATTAATGAGCAGTTCTTC
-,-,TRBJ1-5,TRBV10-3,CATTRGAGDQPQHF,TGTGCCACCACACGGGGGGCTGGGGATCAGCCCCAGCATTTT
-,-,TRBJ1-5,TRBV7-8,CASSLDTVSNQPQHF,TGTGCCAGCAGCTTAGATACGGTTAGCAATCAGCCCCAGCATTTT
TRBD2,-,TRBJ2-7,TRBV30,CAWSNAGGPREQYF,TGTGCCTGGAGTAATGCGGGAGGGCCCAGGGAGCAGTACTTC
-,-,TRBJ2-6,TRBV3-1/TRBV3-2,CASSSYSSGANVLTF,TGTGCCAGCAGTTCCTATAGCTCTGGGGCCAACGTCCTGACTTTC
TRBD1,-,TRBJ1-2,TRBV15,CATSRGAHRGGYGYTF,TGTGCCACCAGCAGAGGTGCCCACAGGGGTGGGTATGGCTACACCTTC
TRBD1,-,TRBJ2-7,TRBV27,CASSVMDRQIYEQYF,TGTGCCAGCAGTGTGATGGACAGGCAGATATACGAGCAGTACTTC
-,-,TRBJ2-7,TRBV9,CASSASGTGSYEQYF,TGTGCCAGCAGCGCATCCGGGACTGGCTCCTACGAGCAGTACTTC
-,few,TRBJ2-5,TRBV5-1,CASSVRPGVGETQYF,TGCGCCAGCAGCGTCAGACCAGGGGTCGGAGAGACCCAGTACTTC
-,-,TRBJ2-7,TRBV18,CASSLLDSHEQYF,TGTGCCAGCTCACTCCTTGACTCTCACGAGCAGTACTTC
TRBD1,few,TRBJ2-2,TRBV6-2/TRBV6-3,CASSSRDRESGELFF,TGTGCCAGCAGTTCCCGGGACAGGGAAAGCGGGGAGCTGTTTTTT
-,-,TRBJ2-7,TRBV21-1,CASTKKEGGYEQYF,TGTGCCAGCACCAAAAAGGAAGGGGGCTACGAGCAGTACTTC
-,-,TRBJ1-1,TRBV7-2,CASSGKLNTEAFF,TGTGCCAGCAGCGGTAAACTAAACACTGAAGCTTTCTTT
TRBD1,-,TRBJ2-4,TRBV16,CASSPGGLAKNIQYF,TGTGCCAGCAGCCCAGGGGGCCTAGCCAAAAACATTCAGTACTTC
-,-,TRBJ2-7,TRBV4-1,CASSQELVYEQYF,TGCGCCAGCAGCCAAGAACTAGTCTACGAGCAGTACTTC
-,-,TRBJ1-5,TRBV30,CAWSDNEEQPQHF,TGTGCCTGGAGTGACAACGAGGAGCAGCCCCAGCATTTT
-,few,TRBJ2-3,TRBV7-9,CASSSPRTTITDTQYF,TGTGCCAGCAGCTCCCCAAGGACTACAATAACAGATACGCAGTATTTT
-,-,TRBJ1-2,TRBV5-1,CASGSGEVYGYTF,TGCGCCAGCGGCTCGGGAGAGGTCTATGGCTACACCTTC
-,-,TRBJ2-7,TRBV6-6,CASSHPGSLAYEQYF,TGTGCCAGCAGCCACCCCGGGAGTCTGGCCTACGAGCAGTACTTC
-,-,TRBJ2-6,TRBV6-5,CASKSGANVLTF,TGTGCCAGTAAATCTGGGGCCAACGTCCTGACTTTC